A selection of T cell receptor beta chains follows, all from one sample in a study of cytomegalovirus exposure and HLA in healthy donors. The data were produced by immunoSEQ multiplex PCR, yet TCRdb's version contains in-frame clones alone and is incomplete. The table lists 95,000 to 100,000 clones, around a tenth of them singletons. Material for sequencing was PBMCs. These TCRs come from a man aged 45-65 years in good health and CMV-seropositive. Each CDR3 is given with its conserved first and last residue. Clone sizes are given selectively: once, few, many, or a class where the clone is expanded.

v_call: TRBV5-3; j_call: TRBJ1-5; clone_size: NA; cdr3_aa: CARLSPLSQETEGNQPQHF
v_call: TRBV7-9; j_call: TRBJ2-2; clone_size: NA; cdr3_aa: CASSERREVTGELFF
v_call: TRBV13; j_call: TRBJ2-5; clone_size: NA; cdr3_aa: CASSLLGGETQYF
v_call: TRBV27; j_call: TRBJ2-3; clone_size: NA; cdr3_aa: CASHPGQGRTDTQYF
v_call: TRBV14; j_call: TRBJ2-3; clone_size: few; cdr3_aa: CASSKLPYSGGGTDTQYF
v_call: TRBV7-2; j_call: TRBJ2-2; clone_size: NA; cdr3_aa: CASRQGRFTGELFF
v_call: TRBV5-6; j_call: TRBJ1-3; clone_size: few; cdr3_aa: CASSLLGLDSGNTIYF
v_call: TRBV6-1; j_call: TRBJ1-2; clone_size: few; cdr3_aa: CASRELTGNGYTF
v_call: TRBV2; j_call: TRBJ2-1; clone_size: NA; cdr3_aa: CASYIGTDGYNEQFF
v_call: TRBV7-9; j_call: TRBJ1-2; clone_size: NA; cdr3_aa: CASSEVGGGYGYTF
v_call: TRBV6-1; j_call: TRBJ2-5; clone_size: few; cdr3_aa: CASSPGSWETQYF
v_call: TRBV9; j_call: TRBJ2-7; clone_size: NA; cdr3_aa: CASSQAGLAGHLEQYF
v_call: TRBV25-1; j_call: TRBJ2-1; clone_size: many; cdr3_aa: CASKPDIDRGSNEQFF
v_call: TRBV27; j_call: TRBJ2-7; clone_size: few; cdr3_aa: CASSLRVTYEQYF
v_call: TRBV28; j_call: TRBJ2-7; clone_size: NA; cdr3_aa: CASSSKTRTGSYEQYF
v_call: TRBV27; j_call: TRBJ2-3; clone_size: few; cdr3_aa: CASSSQVYTDTQYF
v_call: TRBV19; j_call: TRBJ2-1; clone_size: few; cdr3_aa: CASSKWTGHNEQFF
v_call: TRBV6-1; j_call: TRBJ1-5; clone_size: NA; cdr3_aa: CASSEKTRGTGGAGNQPQHF
v_call: TRBV9; j_call: TRBJ1-1; clone_size: few; cdr3_aa: CASSTLGQANTEAFF
v_call: TRBV6-1; j_call: TRBJ2-7; clone_size: NA; cdr3_aa: CASTPQGAGHEQYF
v_call: TRBV28; j_call: TRBJ2-7; clone_size: NA; cdr3_aa: CASSLPAAIPPYEQYF
v_call: TRBV7-9; j_call: TRBJ2-7; clone_size: NA; cdr3_aa: CASSTRTDYEQYF
v_call: TRBV27; j_call: TRBJ2-7; clone_size: NA; cdr3_aa: CASSRGTGSYEQYF
v_call: TRBV29-1; j_call: TRBJ1-1; clone_size: few; cdr3_aa: CSVEKGAGGTEAFF
v_call: TRBV11-2; j_call: TRBJ2-1; clone_size: NA; cdr3_aa: CASSPRLETYNEQFF
v_call: TRBV19; j_call: TRBJ2-3; clone_size: NA; cdr3_aa: CASNEGGPTDTQYF
v_call: TRBV15; j_call: TRBJ2-1; clone_size: few; cdr3_aa: CATSNIYEQFF
v_call: TRBV18; j_call: TRBJ2-1; clone_size: few; cdr3_aa: CASSLAVSPYNEQFF
v_call: TRBV7-9; j_call: TRBJ2-7; clone_size: few; cdr3_aa: CASSPTGVYEQYF
v_call: TRBV11-3; j_call: TRBJ2-1; clone_size: NA; cdr3_aa: CASGQGGNEQFF
v_call: TRBV7-3; j_call: TRBJ1-1; clone_size: NA; cdr3_aa: CASSLGQGSTEAFF
v_call: TRBV2; j_call: TRBJ2-1; clone_size: NA; cdr3_aa: CASNPDRSTYNEQFF
v_call: TRBV7-3; j_call: TRBJ2-1; clone_size: NA; cdr3_aa: CASSLLVTGINEQFF
v_call: TRBV6-8; j_call: TRBJ2-1; clone_size: NA; cdr3_aa: CASSYCASGNIYEQFF
v_call: TRBV27; j_call: TRBJ2-6; clone_size: once; cdr3_aa: CASSRSGGANVLTF
v_call: TRBV28; j_call: TRBJ2-7; clone_size: few; cdr3_aa: CASSFKGLAGVGYEQYF
v_call: TRBV27; j_call: TRBJ1-1; clone_size: NA; cdr3_aa: CASSSFRSAMNTEAFF